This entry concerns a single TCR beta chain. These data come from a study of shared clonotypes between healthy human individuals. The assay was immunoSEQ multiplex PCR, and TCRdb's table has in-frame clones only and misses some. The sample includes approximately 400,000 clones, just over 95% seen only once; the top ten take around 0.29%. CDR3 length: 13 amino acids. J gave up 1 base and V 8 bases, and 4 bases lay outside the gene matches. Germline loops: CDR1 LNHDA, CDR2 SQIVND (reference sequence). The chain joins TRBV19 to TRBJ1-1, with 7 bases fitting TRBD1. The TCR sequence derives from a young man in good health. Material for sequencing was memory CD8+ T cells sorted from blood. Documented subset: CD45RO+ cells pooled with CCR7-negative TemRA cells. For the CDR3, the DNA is TGTGCCAGTCTCCAGGGGGGGAACACTGAAGCTTTCTTT. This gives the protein CASLQGGNTEAFF.